This TCR beta chain was sequenced for a study of blood T cell repertoires in COVID-19. As for the study in general: There were acute and convalescent COVID-19 samples, and they came from the United States, Italy and Spain.

The Seattle site enrolled patients during active infection and followed them longitudinally. Original processing notes: Estimation of nucleated cell counts relied on the amplification of reference gene primers. TCRdb's copy holds only in-frame clones and misses some; the assay was immunoSEQ multiplex PCR. V, J and clone size were drawn from that table, and D and trimming were deduced from the DNA. The data contain roughly 210,000 clones, 80% to 85% of them singletons. V lost 7 bases and J 9 bases, leaving 23 bases between the germline ends. This CDR3 is built from 15 residues. The germline CDR1 and CDR2 sequences are SNHLY and FYNNEI.

What was sequenced was peripheral blood. V gene TRBV2 combines with J gene TRBJ2-3; D is possibly TRBD2 (7 bases). This sequence originates from a woman of 80 years or more with COVID-19, enrolled during active disease. CDR3 DNA sequence: TGTGCCAGCACCGGTCGGGGGGCCCAATCTTTGACGCAGTATTTT. Translation gives CASTGRGAQSLTQYF.